This T cell receptor beta chain was retrieved from a study of kidney transplant recipient with SARS-CoV-2 infection. MiXCR, run by TCRdb on the reads, gives a single entry per CDR3 protein. The sample consists of roughly 230,000 distinct CDR3 sequences, around 26% of them appearing once. This CDR3 region has 11 residues. V was cut by 10 bases and J by 9 bases, with 13 bases left in between. Per germline, CDR1 MRHNA and CDR2 SNTAGT. This receptor was taken from a young adult male patient who had COVID-19 and was a kidney transplant recipient. Some of the T cells may derive from the graft donor. The sequencing used a blood sample, collected at baseline and between days 110 and 120 from a kidney transplant recipient. The chain links TRBV6-4 to TRBJ2-1; D unresolved. The CDR3 sequence is CATKRESEQFF. The CDR3 DNA sequence: TGTGCCACCAAGAGAGAAAGTGAGCAGTTCTTC.